This passage covers 30 T cell receptor beta chains from one sample sequenced in a study of OX40 agonist ivuxolimab in advanced cancers. Generated by immunoSEQ multiplex PCR, the TCRdb table keeps only in-frame clones and is missing some. The sample shows 65,000 to 85,000 clones, around 90% of them seen only once. This material consisted of CD4+ or CD8+ T cells sorted from blood, taken in a trial of the OX40 agonist ivuxolimab. The receptor set was obtained from an adult with an advanced solid tumor such as melanoma, head and neck, liver or kidney cancer.

V usage is TRBV10-3 and J usage is TRBJ2-2; D uncertain. Germline loops: CDR1 ENHRY, CDR2 SYGVKD. The CDR3 contains 12 residues. Trimming shortened V by 10 bases and J by 4 bases, and 10 bases separated the two germline ends. CDR3 nucleotide sequence: TGTGCCACCCTGGGTATCACCGGGGAGCTGTTTTTT. Translation: CATLGITGELFF.

This clone occurred a few times. The rearrangement joins TRBV5-8 to TRBJ1-5; perhaps TRBD1 as D (5 bases). Deletions cut 3 bases from V and 5 bases from J, with 12 bases between. This CDR3 has 14 residues. Germline V CDR1 and CDR2: SGHTS, YDEGEE. DNA of the CDR3: TGTGCCAGCAGCTACGGGACGGTGTATCAGCCCCAGCATTTT. Translated, it gives CASSYGTVYQPQHF.

The table lists this clone with a few counts. This rearrangement joins TRBV6-1 to TRBJ1-6; D unclear. V dropped 2 bases and J dropped 5 bases, with 10 bases sitting between them. Germline lookup yields CDR1 MNHNS and CDR2 SASEGT. The CDR3 is 15 amino acids. CDR3 in DNA: TGTGCCAGCAGTGAAAATGCCGGGGATAATTCACCCCTCCACTTT. Translated, it gives CASSENAGDNSPLHF.

V is TRBV27 and J is TRBJ2-2; 8 nucleotides line up with TRBD1. CDR3 length: 17 amino acids. The V gene's germline CDR1 is MNHEY and CDR2 SMNVEV (reference sequence). V lost 0 bases to trimming and J lost 5 bases; unmatched junction nucleotides: 8. CDR3 loop: CASSLSGPGGQTGELFF. CDR3 in DNA: TGTGCCAGCAGTTTATCCGGGCCAGGGGGCCAAACCGGGGAGCTGTTTTTT.

The chain joins TRBV10-1 to TRBJ1-1; D not resolved. This CDR3 region has 12 residues. CDR1 is WNHNN, CDR2 SYGVQD, per germline (reference sequence). The V end lost 6 bases, the J end lost 6 bases, and 11 bases lay between the germline ends. CDR3 sequence (DNA): TGCGCCAGCAGCGCCTCGGGGTCTGAAGCTTTCTTT. This codes for CASSASGSEAFF.

The chain combines TRBV4-1 with TRBJ2-7; 8 positions agree with TRBD2. The germline V gene has CDR1 MGHRA and CDR2 YSYEKL. This CDR3 is built from 16 residues. Trimming at V came to 0 bases and at J to 6 bases, leaving 10 bases not matched to a gene. CDR3 residues: CASSQDNAGGPREQYF. The CDR3 region has the DNA TGCGCCAGCAGCCAAGATAACGCGGGGGGCCCGCGCGAGCAGTACTTC.

This rearrangement joins TRBV13 to TRBJ1-4, with 12 nucleotides matching TRBD1. There are 18 residues in the CDR3. Trimming took 1 base from V and 6 from J; bases not matched to a gene: 9. Germline values: CDR1 PRHDT, CDR2 FYEKMQ (reference sequence). CDR3 nucleotide sequence: TGTGCCAGCAGCTTAGTTGGGACAGGGGGCGCAAATTATGAAAAACTGTTTTTT. Residues: CASSLVGTGGANYEKLFF.

The V and J genes are TRBV7-2 and TRBJ1-2, with D tentatively TRBD1 (5 bases). Germline CDR1 is SGHTA and CDR2 is FQGNSA. The V end lost 3 bases, the J end lost 4 bases, and 15 bases lay between the germline ends. The CDR3 runs to 15 residues. The CDR3 loop reads CASSFGGGSSYGYTF. The CDR3 coding sequence is TGTGCCAGCAGCTTCGGCGGGGGGAGTTCCTATGGCTACACCTTC.

The J gene is TRBJ2-7, the V gene TRBV13; D is possibly TRBD1 or TRBD2 (5 bases each). CDR1 PRHDT and CDR2 FYEKMQ come from the germline V gene (reference sequence). The V gene lost 5 bases and the J gene lost 4 bases, with 15 bases spanning the gap. CDR3 length equals 14 residues. The CDR3 here is CASSPRDRPYEQYF. DNA for the CDR3: TGTGCCAGCAGCCCCCGGGACCGCCCGTACGAGCAGTACTTC.

The chain is built from TRBV13 and TRBJ1-5; D unclear. V was shortened by 1 base and J by 6 bases, with 7 bases between the two germline ends. Germline V gene lookup returns CDR1 PRHDT and CDR2 FYEKMQ (reference sequence). This CDR3 is built from 13 residues. CDR3 coding DNA: TGTGCCAGCAGCTTAGCCCGGGCTCAGCCCCAGCATTTT. Encoded protein: CASSLARAQPQHF.

The gene calls are TRBV7-9 and TRBJ1-2; 7 bases line up with TRBD1. Germline loops: CDR1 SEHNR, CDR2 FQNEAQ (reference sequence). The CDR3 contains 15 residues. Trimming removed 5 bases from V and 4 bases from J; junction bases left unmatched: 10. DNA of the CDR3: TGTGCCAGCAGCCTCACGGGACAGATACTCTATGGCTACACCTTC. Protein sequence: CASSLTGQILYGYTF. Based on the CDR3 plus reference TRBV7-9 and TRBJ1-2, the full variable domain is DTGVSQNPRHKITKRGQNVTFRCDPISEHNRLYWYRQTLGQGPEFLTYFQNEAQLEKSRLLSDRFSAERPKGSFSTLEIQRTEQGDSAMYLCASSLTGQILYGYTFGSGTRLTVV.

Written as DNA, the CDR3 is TGTGCCAGCAGCTTCAGGTACGGGACTAGCGGGGGAAATGAGCAGTTCTTC. This encodes CASSFRYGTSGGNEQFF. The chain uses TRBV11-2 and TRBJ2-1; 14 positions agree with TRBD2. The CDR3 has 17 residues. Per germline, CDR1 SGHAT and CDR2 FQNNGV. The V gene end was trimmed by 3 bases and the J gene end by 7 bases; junction bases not matched to a gene: 8.

This chain joins TRBV10-3 and TRBJ1-1; unclear D gene. Between the trimmed V and J ends, which lost 8 bases and 2 bases, there was a span of 12 bases. CDR3 length: 13 residues. The V gene's germline CDR1 is ENHRY and CDR2 SYGVKD. CDR3: CAIVPDVNTEAFF. The CDR3 coding sequence is TGTGCCATCGTGCCCGATGTCAACACTGAAGCTTTCTTT.

The rearrangement links TRBV5-6 to TRBJ1-1; D not resolved. Germline V CDR1 and CDR2: SGHDT, YYEEEE. There are 13 residues in the CDR3. The V gene lost 0 bases and the J gene lost 4 bases, with 7 bases spanning the gap. CDR3 residues: CASSLAESTEAFF. CDR3 nucleotide sequence: TGTGCCAGCAGCTTGGCAGAGAGCACTGAAGCTTTCTTT.

The genes are TRBV9 and TRBJ2-1, with a possible D match to TRBD2 (6 bases). The germline CDR1 and CDR2 sequences are SGDLS and YYNGEE. The V gene lost 2 bases and the J gene lost 4 bases, with 13 bases spanning the gap. The CDR3 is 15 amino acids. As DNA, the CDR3 is TGTGCCAGCAGCGTCTCGCGCGGGGTGTACAATGAGCAGTTCTTC. Translating it yields CASSVSRGVYNEQFF. The whole variable domain, remainder taken from reference TRBV9 and TRBJ2-1, is DSGVTQTPKHLITATGQRVTLRCSPRSGDLSVYWYQQSLDQGLQFLIQYYNGEERAKGNILERFSAQQFPDLHSELNLSSLELGDSALYFCASSVSRGVYNEQFFGPGTRLTVL.

This chain joins TRBV27 and TRBJ2-3; 11 bases match TRBD2. The CDR3 spans 18 residues. The trim removed 0 bases at V and 3 bases at J, leaving 8 bases unmatched. Germline CDR1 and CDR2: MNHEY and SMNVEV (reference sequence). The CDR3 bases are TGTGCCAGCAGTTTATCCTGGCGGATAGCGGGGGGGACAGATACGCAGTATTTT. Translated, it gives CASSLSWRIAGGTDTQYF.

The chain links TRBV19 to TRBJ1-2, with TRBD1 matching over 11 bases. Germline trimming cut 3 bases from V and 8 bases from J; bases unmatched to any gene: 8. Germline values: CDR1 LNHDA, CDR2 SQIVND (reference sequence). This CDR3 spans 15 amino acids. In DNA, the CDR3 is TGTGCCAGTAGTATGGGACAGGGGGACCTGGTCGGCTACACCTTC. This encodes CASSMGQGDLVGYTF.

This clone was detected only a few times. The chain links TRBV13 to TRBJ1-1; no reliable D call. Trimming removed 3 bases at V and 5 bases at J, with 7 bases between. CDR3 length equals 12 residues. Germline CDR1 PRHDT, CDR2 FYEKMQ (reference sequence). The CDR3 bases are TGTGCCAGCAGCTTCGGACGGACTGAAGCTTTCTTT. Encoded protein: CASSFGRTEAFF.

This clone showed up just a few times. CDR3 coding DNA: TGTGCCAGCAGTTGGCGGGGCAACTATGGCTACACCTTC. Protein sequence: CASSWRGNYGYTF. The V and J genes are TRBV27 and TRBJ1-2, with a weak D call TRBD1 (5 bases). Germline CDR1 MNHEY, CDR2 SMNVEV (reference sequence). The CDR3 runs 13 residues. V was cut by 4 bases and J by 2 bases, with 8 bases left in between.

This clone came up once. For the CDR3, the DNA is TGTGCCAGCCGGGGGTCTCACTCCTACAATGAGCAGTTCTTC. Its protein product is CASRGSHSYNEQFF. The chain combines TRBV19 with TRBJ2-1; D perhaps matches TRBD2 (6 bases). Germline lookup yields CDR1 LNHDA and CDR2 SQIVND (reference sequence). There are 14 residues in the CDR3. The V end lost 9 bases, the J end lost 0 bases, and 12 bases lay between the germline ends.

The rearrangement joins TRBV6-1 to TRBJ1-5; the D gene is possibly TRBD1 (5 bases). CDR3 length: 16 residues. CDR1 MNHNS and CDR2 SASEGT come from the germline V gene. V shed 0 bases and J shed 6 bases, with 15 bases lying between them. The CDR3 protein is CASSEADRGGPQPQHF. The CDR3 DNA reads as TGTGCCAGCAGTGAAGCCGATCGTGGGGGTCCTCAGCCCCAGCATTTT.

The DNA for the CDR3 is TGTGCCACCAGCACGGACAGGGGGGCTAACTATGGCTACACCTTC. This codes for CATSTDRGANYGYTF. This sequence joins TRBV15 and TRBJ1-2, with 10 bases fitting TRBD1. CDR1 and CDR2 (germline): LNHNV, YYDKDF (reference sequence). J gave up 0 bases and V 4 bases, and 2 bases lay outside the gene matches. This CDR3 is built from 15 residues. Using reference TRBV15 and TRBJ1-2 for the parts outside the CDR3, the full variable domain is DAMVIQNPRYQVTQFGKPVTLSCSQTLNHNVMYWYQQKSSQAPKLLFHYYDKDFNNEADTPDNFQSRRPNTSFCFLDIRSPGLGDTAMYLCATSTDRGANYGYTFGSGTRLTVV.

The chain carries TRBV18 and TRBJ2-1, with 7 positions matching TRBD1. J gave up 3 bases and V 4 bases, and 9 bases lay outside the gene matches. The CDR3 runs 16 residues. Germline V gene lookup returns CDR1 KGHSH and CDR2 LQKENI. The CDR3 DNA reads TGTGCCAGCTCACTGTCAGAAGGGGGCCTCTACAATGAGCAGTTCTTC. The encoded protein is CASSLSEGGLYNEQFF.

The J gene is TRBJ1-6, the V gene TRBV6-5; TRBD1 aligns across 7 bases. The V segment lost 6 bases and the J segment 9 bases; nucleotides outside the gene matches: 8. The CDR3 consists of 14 residues. The germline V gene has CDR1 MNHEY and CDR2 SVGAGI. CDR3 residues: CASRSGTDGSPLHF. For the CDR3, the DNA is TGTGCCAGCAGGTCAGGGACAGACGGTTCACCCCTCCACTTT.

The chain recombines TRBV7-8 with TRBJ2-1; D unclear. Trimming removed 1 base from V and 4 bases from J, with 2 bases in between. Per the germline V gene, CDR1 is SGHVS and CDR2 is FQNEAQ. The CDR3 consists of 12 residues. CDR3 sequence reads: CASSLVYNEQFF. The CDR3 DNA is TGTGCCAGCAGCTTAGTATACAATGAGCAGTTCTTC.

Only a few counts were recorded for this clone. The chain links TRBV2 to TRBJ1-4; 7 bases fit TRBD1. The CDR3 consists of 11 residues. In germline, CDR1 is SNHLY, CDR2 FYNNEI. J was trimmed by 5 bases and V by 9 bases; bases with no gene match: 0. CDR3 protein: CARQGNEKLFF. CDR3 DNA: TGTGCCAGACAGGGGAATGAAAAACTGTTTTTT.

This sequence joins TRBV4-1 and TRBJ2-7; 13 positions agree with TRBD2. This CDR3 has 17 residues. From germline, CDR1 is MGHRA and CDR2 YSYEKL. Trimming removed 5 bases from V and 2 bases from J; junction bases left unmatched: 9. CDR3 sequence: CASSVRGLAGAPYEQYF. The DNA for the CDR3 is TGCGCCAGCAGCGTCCGAGGACTAGCGGGGGCCCCCTACGAGCAGTACTTC.

The chain joins TRBV6-6 to TRBJ2-7; no firm D call. The V and J ends lost 0 bases and 3 bases respectively, with 6 bases between them. The germline V gene has CDR1 MNHNY and CDR2 SVGAGI (reference sequence). The CDR3 totals 13 residues. The CDR3 spells CASSYSWGYEQYF. The CDR3 nucleotides are TGTGCCAGCAGTTACTCATGGGGCTACGAGCAGTACTTC.

In its sample, this clone was seen once. V and J are TRBV7-2 and TRBJ2-7; possibly TRBD1 or TRBD2 for D (5 bases each). The CDR3 has 18 amino acids. The V gene's germline CDR1 is SGHTA and CDR2 FQGNSA. The V end was cut by 2 bases, the J end by 2 bases, with 22 bases between. The CDR3 DNA follows: TGTGCCAGCAGCTTAAATGTCAAAAGGCTGGGGGATACCTACGAGCAGTACTTC. This gives the protein CASSLNVKRLGDTYEQYF. The entire variable domain, with the rest obtained from reference TRBV7-2 and TRBJ2-7, is as follows: GAGVSQSPSNKVTEKGKDVELRCDPISGHTALYWYRQSLGQGLEFLIYFQGNSAPDKSGLPSDRFSAERTGGSVSTLTIQRTQQEDSAVYLCASSLNVKRLGDTYEQYFGPGTRLTVT.

The chain couples TRBV27 to TRBJ2-3, with 10 bases fitting TRBD2. The CDR3 loop spans 17 amino acids. Germline CDR1 is MNHEY and CDR2 is SMNVEV (reference sequence). With V trimmed by 3 bases and J by 3 bases, 9 bases remained unmatched. CDR3 loop: CASSFLRAGGRTDTQYF. CDR3 nucleotides: TGTGCCAGCAGTTTCCTCCGAGCGGGGGGGCGAACAGATACGCAGTATTTT.